One and the same sample provided the 27 T cell receptor beta chains below, sequenced in a study of cytomegalovirus exposure and HLA in healthy donors. Profiling relied on immunoSEQ multiplex PCR, and the TCRdb table lists in-frame clones only, not all of them. The sample carries tens of thousands of clones, 80% to 95% recorded once. Sequencing was performed on PBMCs. The source of these receptors is a young man in good health and CMV-seronegative.

There are a few counts of this clone. The chain carries TRBV9 and TRBJ1-6, with 8 nucleotides matching TRBD1. From germline, CDR1 is SGDLS and CDR2 YYNGEE. CDR3 length equals 15 residues. V was clipped by 0 bases and J by 9 bases; unmatched bases: 5. CDR3 sequence (DNA): TGTGCCAGCAGCGTAGAGTCCGGGACAGGTTCACCCCTCCACTTT. Its translation: CASSVESGTGSPLHF.

This clone has only a few counts. V and J are TRBV6-1 and TRBJ2-3, with 7 bases aligning to TRBD2. This CDR3 has 15 residues. From germline, CDR1 is MNHNS and CDR2 SASEGT. J gave up 4 bases and V 3 bases, and 7 bases lay outside the gene matches. This CDR3 reads CASSDGAGEADTQYF. As DNA, the CDR3 is TGTGCCAGCAGTGACGGGGCGGGAGAGGCAGATACGCAGTATTTT.

The chain carries TRBV9 and TRBJ2-1, with 7 bases that match TRBD1. CDR1 is SGDLS and CDR2 is YYNGEE in the germline V gene. The CDR3 is 14 residues long. Losses at the gene ends were 8 bases for V and 1 base for J; bases not matched to a gene: 6. For the CDR3, the DNA is TGTGCCAGACCAGGGGGACAGTCCTACAATGAGCAGTTCTTC. It specifies CARPGGQSYNEQFF.

The J gene is TRBJ2-7, the V gene TRBV10-2; D not resolved. The germline V gene has CDR1 WSHSY and CDR2 SAAADI. The CDR3 loop spans 12 amino acids. Trimming cost V 2 bases and J 11 bases, with 13 bases left between them. The CDR3, as DNA: TGCGCCAGCAGTGAGGACGGAGCCCGGAAGTACTTC. Amino acids: CASSEDGARKYF.

The chain combines TRBV14 with TRBJ2-5; D possibly corresponds to TRBD1 (5 bases). Germline loops: CDR1 SGHDN, CDR2 FVKESK. The CDR3 length is 17 residues. V was clipped by 0 bases and J by 7 bases, with 21 bases between them. DNA of the CDR3: TGTGCCAGCAGCCAAGAACCGCCCAGGGTGGTAGGTGGGACCCAGTACTTC. It specifies CASSQEPPRVVGGTQYF.

The chain uses TRBV7-3 and TRBJ2-2, with 8 bases identical to TRBD1. Looked up from germline, CDR1 is SGHTA and CDR2 is FQGTGA. V gave up 3 bases and J gave up 3 bases; unmatched junction bases: 3. The CDR3 extends over 15 amino acids. CDR3 bases: TGTGCCAGCAGCTTGGACAGGGATCACACCGGGGAGCTGTTTTTT. It codes for CASSLDRDHTGELFF.

This chain links TRBV5-6 with TRBJ2-1; D is possibly TRBD2 (5 bases). Trimming removed 0 bases at V and 9 bases at J, with 10 bases between. The germline V gene has CDR1 SGHDT and CDR2 YYEEEE. The CDR3 consists of 13 residues. The CDR3 DNA sequence: TGTGCCAGCAGCTTGGCGAGGGAAGGTGAGCAGTTCTTC. It encodes CASSLAREGEQFF. Drawing the rest from reference TRBV5-6 and TRBJ2-1, the complete variable domain is DAGVTQSPTHLIKTRGQQVTLRCSPKSGHDTVSWYQQALGQGPQFIFQYYEEEERQRGNFPDRFSGHQFPNYSSELNVNALLLGDSALYLCASSLAREGEQFFGPGTRLTVL.

The J gene is TRBJ2-7, the V gene TRBV6-1, with D maybe TRBD1 (6 bases). The V gene's germline CDR1 is MNHNS and CDR2 SASEGT. V lost 5 bases and J lost 1, with 9 bases in between. CDR3 length equals 13 residues. The CDR3 loop reads CASSQTGSYEQYF. The CDR3 nucleotides are TGTGCCAGCAGTCAAACAGGGTCCTACGAGCAGTACTTC.

The V call is TRBV28, the J call TRBJ1-5; no reliable D call. The V end lost 4 bases, the J end lost 3 bases, and 13 bases lay between the germline ends. Germline V gene sequence: CDR1 MDHEN, CDR2 SYDVKM. The CDR3 length is 15 residues. In DNA form, the CDR3 reads TGTGCCAGCAGTTCATCGAGGAGGGTCAATCAGCCCCAGCATTTT. This encodes CASSSSRRVNQPQHF.

This rearrangement joins TRBV2 to TRBJ1-3; the D gene is possibly TRBD1 (6 bases). V was pared by 8 bases and J by 4 bases, with 9 bases between. Germline CDR1 and CDR2: SNHLY and FYNNEI. The CDR3 loop spans 12 amino acids. CDR3 sequence: CASRTEGNTIYF. DNA of the CDR3: TGTGCCAGCCGGACAGAGGGAAACACCATATATTTT.

V and J are TRBV19 and TRBJ1-1; no firm D call. Trimming left V 7 bases short and J 1 base short, with 16 bases between. The CDR3 runs 15 residues. Germline V gene lookup returns CDR1 LNHDA and CDR2 SQIVND (reference sequence). The CDR3 sequence is CASTGLRPENTEAFF. The CDR3 region has the DNA TGTGCCAGTACCGGTTTGAGGCCCGAGAACACTGAAGCTTTCTTT.

This chain joins TRBV6-6 and TRBJ1-5; the D gene is possibly TRBD1 (5 bases). From germline, CDR1 is MNHNY and CDR2 SVGAGI (reference sequence). V was cut by 7 bases and J by 3 bases, with 10 bases left in between. This CDR3 is built from 13 residues. CDR3 nucleotide sequence: TGTGCCAGCATCGACAGTCCCAATCAGCCCCAGCATTTT. This gives the protein CASIDSPNQPQHF.

CDR3: CATTLDRGLSTEAFF. Here the CDR3 DNA reads TGTGCCACCACCTTAGACAGGGGGTTGAGCACTGAAGCTTTCTTT. This chain links TRBV15 with TRBJ1-1, with 9 bases lining up with TRBD1. Germline V gives CDR1 LNHNV, CDR2 YYDKDF (reference sequence). Germline trimming cut 7 bases from V and 4 bases from J; bases unmatched to any gene: 10. The CDR3 consists of 15 residues. The full variable domain, rest sourced from reference TRBV15 and TRBJ1-1, is DAMVIQNPRYQVTQFGKPVTLSCSQTLNHNVMYWYQQKSSQAPKLLFHYYDKDFNNEADTPDNFQSRRPNTSFCFLDIRSPGLGDTAMYLCATTLDRGLSTEAFFGQGTRLTVV.

The V and J genes are TRBV4-2 and TRBJ2-6, with a possible D match to TRBD2 (6 bases). This CDR3 spans 16 amino acids. Germline loops: CDR1 LGHNA, CDR2 YNFKEQ. The ends were cut back, 3 bases at V and 2 bases at J, with 11 bases in the middle. The CDR3 DNA reads as TGTGCCAGCAGCCAGGAGGGAGGAACTGGGGCCAACGTCCTGACTTTC. Its protein product is CASSQEGGTGANVLTF.

The genes are TRBV9 and TRBJ2-3, with TRBD2 matching 13 bases. The germline V gene encodes CDR1 SGDLS and CDR2 YYNGEE. CDR3 length: 20 amino acids. Trimming removed 2 bases from V and 0 bases from J; junction bases left unmatched: 12. CDR3 protein: CASSVGGGLAGSASTDTQYF. The CDR3, as DNA: TGTGCCAGCAGCGTTGGGGGGGGACTAGCGGGAAGCGCTAGCACAGATACGCAGTATTTT.

The chain recombines TRBV5-6 with TRBJ2-1, with 8 positions matching TRBD2. Trimming at V came to 0 bases and at J to 5 bases, leaving 1 base not matched to a gene. CDR1 and CDR2 from the germline V gene are SGHDT and YYEEEE. This CDR3 contains 14 residues. The CDR3 sequence is CASSLVRGDNEQFF. The CDR3, as DNA: TGTGCCAGCAGCTTGGTGCGGGGGGACAATGAGCAGTTCTTC.

This chain's CDR3 is CASKAYTQETQYF. As DNA, the CDR3 is TGTGCCAGCAAAGCTTATACCCAAGAGACCCAGTACTTC. The V and J genes are TRBV5-5 and TRBJ2-5; D remains unclear. Trimming stripped 6 bases from V and 1 base from J, with 10 bases between. This CDR3 contains 13 residues. Looked up from germline, CDR1 is SGHKS and CDR2 is YYEKEE (reference sequence).

The chain combines TRBV9 with TRBJ1-2, with 8 positions matching TRBD1. The CDR3 loop spans 14 amino acids. V lost 3 bases to trimming and J lost 4 bases; unmatched junction nucleotides: 5. Looked up from germline, CDR1 is SGDLS and CDR2 is YYNGEE. This CDR3 reads CASSGTGRVYGYTF. DNA for the CDR3: TGTGCCAGCAGCGGGACAGGGAGGGTCTATGGCTACACCTTC.

This rearrangement joins TRBV18 to TRBJ2-5; a weak D match, TRBD1 (6 bases). The CDR3 is made up of 14 amino acids. Germline V gene lookup returns CDR1 KGHSH and CDR2 LQKENI. Trimming pared 4 bases from V and 5 bases from J, leaving 14 bases between. The CDR3 nucleotides are TGTGCCAGCTCACTTCAGGGGCTGCGTGAGACCCAGTACTTC. This translates into CASSLQGLRETQYF.

The V gene is TRBV25-1, the J gene TRBJ2-3, with a tentative D call TRBD1 (5 bases). Trimming pared 5 bases from V and 1 base from J, leaving 10 bases between. The CDR3 length is 14 residues. In germline, CDR1 is MGHDK, CDR2 SYGVNS. CDR3 amino acids: CASSLPRGTDTQYF. CDR3 nucleotides: TGTGCCAGCAGTCTTCCCAGGGGCACAGATACGCAGTATTTT.

This chain connects TRBV6-5 to TRBJ1-5, with D perhaps TRBD1 (5 bases). The germline gives CDR1 MNHEY, CDR2 SVGAGI. This CDR3 region has 13 residues. Deletions cut 7 bases from V and 5 bases from J, with 12 bases between. The CDR3 bases are TGTGCCAGCAAGCAAGGGGCCGATCAGCCCCAGCATTTT. It specifies CASKQGADQPQHF.

The chain links TRBV5-1 to TRBJ2-7, with TRBD2 identical over 13 bases. CDR3 length equals 16 residues. Germline CDR1 reads SGHRS; CDR2 reads YFSETQ. Germline trimming cut 1 base from V and 6 bases from J; bases unmatched to any gene: 7. This chain's CDR3 is CASSLWGTSGTGEQYF. For the CDR3, the DNA is TGCGCCAGCAGCTTGTGGGGGACTAGCGGGACCGGCGAGCAGTACTTC.

V gene TRBV28 combines with J gene TRBJ2-7; 9 nucleotides match TRBD1. V gave up 7 bases and J gave up 6 bases; unmatched junction bases: 10. The CDR3 spans 14 residues. Per germline, CDR1 MDHEN and CDR2 SYDVKM. CDR3 residues: CASTPGTGKFEQYF. CDR3 coding DNA: TGTGCCAGCACCCCCGGGACAGGGAAATTCGAGCAGTACTTC.

The rearrangement uses TRBV2 and TRBJ2-1, with D tentatively TRBD1 (5 bases). From germline, CDR1 is SNHLY and CDR2 FYNNEI. The CDR3 runs to 12 residues. V shed 6 bases and J shed 8 bases, with 11 bases lying between them. The CDR3, as DNA: TGTGCCAGCAGGGGGCTGGACCATGAGCAGTTCTTC. Translated, it gives CASRGLDHEQFF. Full variable domain (remainder filled in from reference TRBV2 and TRBJ2-1): EPEVTQTPSHQVTQMGQEVILRCVPISNHLYFYWYRQILGQKVEFLVSFYNNEISEKSEIFDDQFSVERPDGSNFTLKIRSTKLEDSAMYFCASRGLDHEQFFGPGTRLTVL.

The CDR3 sequence is CASSLARGTLNQPQHF. The CDR3 DNA sequence: TGTGCCAGCAGTTTGGCCAGGGGAACCCTCAATCAGCCCCAGCATTTT. The chain joins TRBV28 to TRBJ1-5, with a possible D match to TRBD1 (6 bases). V shed 3 bases and J shed 3 bases, with 15 bases lying between them. Per germline, CDR1 MDHEN and CDR2 SYDVKM. CDR3 length: 16 amino acids.

The rearrangement uses TRBV28 and TRBJ1-3; 7 bases are a match to TRBD1. Germline CDR1 reads MDHEN; CDR2 reads SYDVKM. The CDR3 is 15 amino acids. The V and J ends lost 6 bases and 2 bases, in that order; junction bases with no gene match: 7. CDR3 amino acids: CASRQQGTTGNTIYF. The DNA for the CDR3 is TGTGCCAGCAGGCAACAGGGGACGACTGGAAACACCATATATTTT.

This sequence joins TRBV9 and TRBJ1-5; 7 bases are shared with TRBD1. The V segment lost 6 bases and the J segment 2 bases; nucleotides outside the gene matches: 5. The CDR3 contains 14 residues. CDR1 is SGDLS, CDR2 YYNGEE, per germline. The CDR3 DNA reads as TGTGCCAGCAAAATAACAGGGGGCAATCAGCCCCAGCATTTT. Translating gives CASKITGGNQPQHF. The full variable domain, completed using reference TRBV9 and TRBJ1-5, is DSGVTQTPKHLITATGQRVTLRCSPRSGDLSVYWYQQSLDQGLQFLIQYYNGEERAKGNILERFSAQQFPDLHSELNLSSLELGDSALYFCASKITGGNQPQHFGDGTRLSIL.